This entry lists 27 T cell receptor beta chains sequenced from one sample in a study of blood T cells in healthy people across ages. The authors ran a second PCR of about 7 to 11 cycles using a sample-barcoded 5' primer and a J-beta primer mix. One entry per CDR3 protein results from TCRdb running MiXCR on the 5' RACE reads. The data contain 600,000 to 1,000,000 distinct CDR3 sequences, 20% to 30% of them seen just once; the ten biggest clones take up 3% to 4%. The same sample was also studied in work on T cells of mothers and their children.

Material: blood. The receptors were gathered from a boy aged 5-17 years in good health.

The CDR3 spells CSARGRQGMNTEAFF. For the CDR3, the DNA is TGCAGTGCTAGAGGGCGACAGGGAATGAACACTGAAGCTTTCTTT. This chain joins TRBV20-1 and TRBJ1-1; 7 bases agree with TRBD1. The CDR3 covers 15 residues. V was pared by 1 base and J by 0 bases, with 5 bases of the junction left unmatched. The germline gives CDR1 DFQATT, CDR2 SNEGSKA (reference sequence).

The chain joins TRBV15 to TRBJ2-7, with D perhaps TRBD2 (7 bases). The CDR3 covers 14 residues. V was cut by 0 bases and J by 2 bases, with 8 bases left in between. Germline lookup yields CDR1 LNHNV and CDR2 YYDKDF (reference sequence). The CDR3 DNA reads TGTGCCACCAGCAGAGAGGGGGGGCCCTACGAGCAGTACTTC. Protein sequence: CATSREGGPYEQYF.

This clonotype was recorded a few times. The V and J genes are TRBV24-1 and TRBJ2-7, with a tentative D call TRBD2 (5 bases). V lost 1 base and J 5 bases, leaving 8 bases between the germline ends. Per the germline V gene, CDR1 is KGHDR and CDR2 is SFDVKD. The CDR3 has 13 residues. CDR3 sequence reads: CATSDFRGHEQYF. The DNA of the CDR3 is TGTGCCACCAGTGATTTTCGAGGGCACGAGCAGTACTTC.

There are a few counts of this clonotype. The V gene is TRBV7-3, the J gene TRBJ2-3; D ambiguous. The germline CDR1 and CDR2 sequences are SGHTA and FQGTGA. V shed 4 bases and J shed 0 bases, with 14 bases lying between them. The CDR3 totals 16 residues. Written as DNA, the CDR3 is TGTGCCAGCAGCTCTGCCCCCAGCCGTAGCACAGATACGCAGTATTTT. It specifies CASSSAPSRSTDTQYF. The full variable domain, with the rest looked up from reference TRBV7-3 and TRBJ2-3, is GAGVSQTPSNKVTEKGKYVELRCDPISGHTALYWYRQSLGQGPEFLIYFQGTGAADDSGLPNDRFFAVRPEGSVSTLKIQRTERGDSAVYLCASSSAPSRSTDTQYFGPGTRLTVL.

This clonotype was seen only a few times. Here the CDR3 reads CASGGPLAGQGDTQYF. The CDR3 DNA reads as TGTGCCAGCGGTGGCCCTCTAGCGGGTCAGGGAGATACGCAGTATTTT. J is TRBJ2-3 and V is TRBV28; 8 nucleotides agree with TRBD2. V gave up 8 bases and J gave up 5 bases; unmatched junction bases: 15. This CDR3 spans 16 amino acids. Germline assignment: CDR1 MDHEN and CDR2 SYDVKM.

This clonotype has just a few counts. The V gene is TRBV7-3, the J gene TRBJ2-3; TRBD2 agrees at 7 bases. Per the germline V gene, CDR1 is SGHTA and CDR2 is FQGTGA. The V and J ends lost 2 bases and 6 bases, in that order; junction bases with no gene match: 5. The CDR3 runs 14 residues. CDR3 DNA sequence: TGTGCCAGCAGCTTACGAGCGGGGCCGGATACGCAGTATTTT. Amino acids: CASSLRAGPDTQYF. Variable domain in full (rest from reference TRBV7-3 and TRBJ2-3): GAGVSQTPSNKVTEKGKYVELRCDPISGHTALYWYRQSLGQGPEFLIYFQGTGAADDSGLPNDRFFAVRPEGSVSTLKIQRTERGDSAVYLCASSLRAGPDTQYFGPGTRLTVL.

This clonotype was counted only a few times. V and J are TRBV20-1 and TRBJ2-5; D possibly uses TRBD1 or TRBD2 (7 bases each). Near its end, the DNA agrees better with TRBJ2-7, so the J call may be wrong. CDR1 is DFQATT and CDR2 is SNEGSKA in the germline V gene (reference sequence). The CDR3 covers 13 residues. This CDR3 reads CSAERQGGNEQYF. The CDR3 nucleotides read TGCAGTGCTGAGAGACAGGGAGGGAACGAGCAGTACTTC.

This clonotype was observed a few times. A much larger clone lies one base from this, so it may be a read error. The rearrangement links TRBV3-1 to TRBJ2-7; a possible D gene is TRBD1 (6 bases). In germline, CDR1 is LGHDT, CDR2 YNNKEL (reference sequence). Trimming took 4 bases from V and 0 from J, leaving 10 bases between them. The CDR3 covers 14 residues. The CDR3 here is CASSPLDSSYEQYF. The CDR3 nucleotides are TGTGCCAGCAGCCCCCTGGACAGCTCCTACGAGCAGTACTTC.

The genes are TRBV18 and TRBJ2-3, with a possible D match to TRBD1 (6 bases). This CDR3 has 18 amino acids. The ends were cut back, 1 base at V and 2 bases at J, with 19 bases in the middle. CDR1 is KGHSH and CDR2 is LQKENI in the germline V gene. The CDR3, as DNA: TGTGCCAGCTCACCACGTCGGGACCAGAGGGGGATCACAGATACGCAGTATTTT. Encoded protein: CASSPRRDQRGITDTQYF.

This clonotype was observed once. The chain employs TRBV29-1 and TRBJ2-3; weak D call: TRBD2 (6 bases). V shed 3 bases and J shed 2 bases, with 9 bases lying between them. CDR1 is SQVTM, CDR2 ANQGSEA, per germline. This CDR3 comprises 13 residues. The CDR3 is CSVESGYTDTQYF. CDR3 nucleotide sequence: TGCAGCGTTGAGAGCGGGTACACAGATACGCAGTATTTT.

This clonotype has a handful of counts. The V gene is TRBV20-1, the J gene TRBJ2-7; D may be TRBD2 (6 bases). The V end lost 4 bases, the J end lost 6 bases, and 22 bases lay between the germline ends. Germline CDR1 DFQATT, CDR2 SNEGSKA (reference sequence). The CDR3 length is 15 residues. The CDR3 nucleotides read TGCAGTGCTACGGAAGGACTACACGGCCGGCGCGAGCAGTACTTC. Protein sequence: CSATEGLHGRREQYF.

This clonotype occurred a few times. This sequence joins TRBV12-3 or TRBV12-4 and TRBJ2-3; tentatively, D is TRBD1 (5 bases). The CDR3 runs 15 residues. The V end was cut by 5 bases, the J end by 2 bases, with 14 bases between. The CDR3 region has the DNA TGTGCCAGCAGTAGGGGTTTGCAGTACACAGATACGCAGTATTTT. Its translation: CASSRGLQYTDTQYF.

This sequence joins TRBV15 and TRBJ2-1; D gene unclear. Trimming took off 6 bases at V and 10 bases at J, with 16 bases between the two ends. CDR1 is LNHNV, CDR2 YYDKDF, per germline (reference sequence). The CDR3 is 13 residues long. CDR3: CATRTPYSGEQFF. CDR3 DNA sequence: TGTGCCACCAGAACACCCTACAGTGGAGAGCAGTTCTTC.

The chain joins TRBV7-6 to TRBJ2-3; perhaps D is TRBD1 or TRBD2 (5 bases each). The CDR3 spans 17 residues. Germline V gene data show CDR1 as SGHVS and CDR2 as FNYEAQ. The V end lost 8 bases, the J end lost 0 bases, and 21 bases lay between the germline ends. The CDR3 region is CASGSPFRGTSTDTQYF. CDR3 bases: TGTGCCAGCGGTTCCCCCTTCCGGGGCACTAGCACAGATACGCAGTATTTT.

This clonotype turned up a few times. The CDR3 nucleotides are TGCGCCAGCAGCTTGTTGACTACAGATACGCAGTATTTT. Its protein product is CASSLLTTDTQYF. This chain joins TRBV5-1 and TRBJ2-3; D not resolved. The CDR3 length is 13 residues. Germline values: CDR1 SGHRS, CDR2 YFSETQ. V lost 1 base and J 3 bases, leaving 6 bases between the germline ends.

The CDR3 DNA is TGCAGTGCTAGAGAGGCCGGGGGCGCTTGGGGCTACACCTTC. Translating gives CSAREAGGAWGYTF. The J gene is TRBJ1-2, the V gene TRBV20-1, with a weak D call TRBD1 (6 bases). The germline V gene has CDR1 DFQATT and CDR2 SNEGSKA (reference sequence). The V and J ends lost 0 bases and 8 bases respectively, with 16 bases between them. The CDR3 has 14 amino acids.

This clonotype has a count of ten or more. The chain carries TRBV4-1 and TRBJ2-1; D ambiguous. V lost 0 bases and J lost 7, with 4 bases in between. Germline V lookup: CDR1 MGHRA, CDR2 YSYEKL. This CDR3 has 12 residues. CDR3 amino acids: CASSQDSNEQFF. In DNA, the CDR3 is TGCGCCAGCAGCCAAGATTCTAATGAGCAGTTCTTC.

V is TRBV7-3 and J is TRBJ1-5; maybe TRBD1 (5 bases). Trimming took off 3 bases at V and 7 bases at J, with 10 bases between the two ends. Germline V gene data show CDR1 as SGHTA and CDR2 as FQGTGA. The CDR3 length is 13 residues. This CDR3 reads CASSFDQGQPQHF. The DNA for the CDR3 is TGTGCCAGCAGCTTCGACCAGGGACAGCCCCAGCATTTT.

In its sample, this clonotype was seen once. The J gene is TRBJ2-4, the V gene TRBV11-2, with D maybe TRBD2 (5 bases). Germline CDR1 SGHAT, CDR2 FQNNGV. V was clipped by 3 bases and J by 7 bases, with 10 bases between them. The CDR3 is made up of 13 amino acids. The CDR3 sequence is CASSFGLTNIQYF. Written as DNA, the CDR3 is TGTGCCAGCAGCTTTGGACTTACGAACATTCAGTACTTC.

This clonotype was seen more than once but under ten times. This rearrangement joins TRBV29-1 to TRBJ1-2; the D is unclear. V lost 2 bases to trimming and J lost 2 bases, with 21 bases between them. CDR3 length: 17 amino acids. CDR1 and CDR2 (germline): SQVTM, ANQGSEA. CDR3 sequence reads: CSVEIPLPGFRNYGYTF. Here the CDR3 DNA reads TGCAGCGTTGAAATTCCCCTTCCGGGTTTTAGAAACTATGGCTACACCTTC.

The rearrangement links TRBV19 to TRBJ2-5; TRBD2 agrees at 8 bases. Germline CDR1 reads LNHDA; CDR2 reads SQIVND (reference sequence). The CDR3 consists of 14 residues. The V segment lost 10 bases and the J segment 11 bases; nucleotides outside the gene matches: 18. The CDR3 is CATRAREAGGEQYF. DNA for the CDR3: TGTGCCACAAGGGCGCGGGAGGCCGGAGGGGAGCAGTACTTC.

In the case of this clonotype: A read error may be the cause here, since a much bigger clone is one base away. V and J are TRBV6-2 or TRBV6-3 and TRBJ2-2; D not resolved. With 3 bases removed from V and 0 bases from J, the gap between germline ends came to 14 bases. This CDR3 contains 17 residues. Germline lookup yields CDR1 MNHEY and CDR2 SVGEGT. The CDR3 loop reads CASSYSAIRPNTGELFF. In DNA, the CDR3 is TGTGCCAGCAGTTATAGTGCGATAAGACCGAACACCGGGGAGCTGTTTTTT.

The chain uses TRBV18 and TRBJ2-7, with 9 bases that match TRBD2. V gave up 2 bases and J gave up 1 base; unmatched junction bases: 3. Germline assignment: CDR1 KGHSH and CDR2 LQKENI. The CDR3 has 15 amino acids. The CDR3 protein is CASSPGTSLSYEQYF. CDR3 bases: TGTGCCAGCTCACCAGGGACTAGCCTATCCTACGAGCAGTACTTC.

The rearrangement joins TRBV28 to TRBJ2-5; TRBD2 might be the D (6 bases). The J call may not be correct, given that the DNA end is closer to TRBJ2-1. Germline lookup yields CDR1 MDHEN and CDR2 SYDVKM. CDR3 length: 16 residues. The CDR3 loop reads CASSSPLAEAYNEQFF. CDR3 bases: TGTGCCAGCAGCTCACCGTTAGCGGAAGCTTATAATGAGCAGTTCTTC.

V is TRBV7-8 and J is TRBJ2-1; TRBD2 is a possible D gene (5 bases). Germline values: CDR1 SGHVS, CDR2 FQNEAQ. The CDR3 consists of 14 residues. Trimming removed 1 base from V and 5 bases from J, with 9 bases in between. The CDR3 sequence: CASSLVSRDNEQFF. Written as DNA, the CDR3 is TGTGCCAGCAGCTTAGTTTCGAGGGACAATGAGCAGTTCTTC. Using reference TRBV7-8 and TRBJ2-1 for the parts outside the CDR3, the full variable domain is GAGVSQSPRYKVAKRGQDVALRCDPISGHVSLFWYQQALGQGPEFLTYFQNEAQLDKSGLPSDRFFAERPEGSVSTLKIQRTQQEDSAVYLCASSLVSRDNEQFFGPGTRLTVL.

This clonotype was picked up a small number of times. The V gene is TRBV20-1, the J gene TRBJ2-5; D perhaps matches TRBD2 (6 bases). This CDR3 comprises 13 residues. The germline V gene has CDR1 DFQATT and CDR2 SNEGSKA (reference sequence). The V end was cut by 6 bases, the J end by 4 bases, with 15 bases between. This chain's CDR3 is CSARKGSGETQYF. CDR3 coding DNA: TGCAGTGCCCGAAAGGGTAGCGGAGAGACCCAGTACTTC.

The chain joins TRBV7-9 to TRBJ2-5, with 10 bases aligning to TRBD2. The CDR3 has 17 amino acids. Germline CDR1 reads SEHNR; CDR2 reads FQNEAQ (reference sequence). Trimming removed 2 bases from V and 5 bases from J; junction bases left unmatched: 11. In nucleotides, the CDR3 is TGTGCCAGCAGCTTAATCAGCGGGGGGGCTGGTGCGGAGACCCAGTACTTC. Its translation is CASSLISGGAGAETQYF. The variable domain in full, with the rest retrieved from reference TRBV7-9 and TRBJ2-5, is DTGVSQNPRHKITKRGQNVTFRCDPISEHNRLYWYRQTLGQGPEFLTYFQNEAQLEKSRLLSDRFSAERPKGSFSTLEIQRTEQGDSAMYLCASSLISGGAGAETQYFGPGTRLLVL.